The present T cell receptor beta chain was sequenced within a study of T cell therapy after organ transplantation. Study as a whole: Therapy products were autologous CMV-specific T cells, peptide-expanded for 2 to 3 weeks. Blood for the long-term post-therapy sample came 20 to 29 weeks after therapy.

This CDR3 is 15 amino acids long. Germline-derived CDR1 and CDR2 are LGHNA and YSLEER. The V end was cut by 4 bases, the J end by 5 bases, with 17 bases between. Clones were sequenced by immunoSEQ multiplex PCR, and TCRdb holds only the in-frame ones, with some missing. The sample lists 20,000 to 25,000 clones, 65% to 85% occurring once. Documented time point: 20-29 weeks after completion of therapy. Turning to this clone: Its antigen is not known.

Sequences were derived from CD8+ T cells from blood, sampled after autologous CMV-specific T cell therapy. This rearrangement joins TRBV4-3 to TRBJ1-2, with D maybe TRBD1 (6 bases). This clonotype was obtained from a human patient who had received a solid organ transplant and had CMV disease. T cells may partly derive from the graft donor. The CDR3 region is CASSPSGTPSYGYTF. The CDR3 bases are TGCGCCAGCAGCCCCTCCGGGACACCATCTTATGGCTACACCTTC.